The source of this T cell receptor beta chain is a study of OX40 agonist ivuxolimab in advanced cancers. Study-level information: Recorded diagnoses for dose-escalation patients were hepatocellular carcinoma, melanoma, renal cell or head and neck cancer. Three partial responders included one hepatocellular carcinoma patient and two cutaneous melanoma patients. Study-wide results and caveats: Expanded clones tended on average to be more numerous among CD8+ T cells than CD4+. Among expanded peripheral T cells, antigen specificity went undetermined.

The V and J ends lost 4 bases and 4 bases respectively, with 4 bases between them. CDR1 and CDR2 (germline): SEHNR, FQNEAQ (reference sequence). The CDR3 spans 11 residues. A remark on this clone: The antigen is not known.

The data were produced by immunoSEQ multiplex PCR, yet TCRdb's version contains in-frame clones alone and is incomplete. The sample includes 48,000 or so clones, 85% to 95% seen only once; the top ten take 12%. This chain uses TRBV7-9 with TRBJ1-1; D ambiguous. The source was CD4+ or CD8+ T cells sorted from blood, collected in a trial of the OX40 agonist ivuxolimab. The TCR sequence derives from an adult with an advanced solid tumor such as melanoma, head and neck, liver or kidney cancer. DNA for the CDR3: TGTGCCAGCAGCTCGGCCACTGAAGCTTTCTTT. Amino acid sequence: CASSSATEAFF.